This TCR beta chain emerged from a study of regulatory T cells in long-lasting Graves disease. This CDR3 is built from 16 residues. The V gene's germline CDR1 is MGHDK and CDR2 SYGVNS. Trimming removed 0 bases from V and 1 base from J; junction bases left unmatched: 2. In building TCR beta libraries, iRepertoire HTBI primers were used together with Arm-PCR of CDR3 regions. TCRdb reprocessed the multiplex PCR reads via MiXCR and lists one record per CDR3 protein. This sample has 350,000 to 450,000 distinct CDR3 sequences, with around 20% found just once. Time point described: persistent/refractory GD, antithyroid drugs over 5 years with positive TRAb. The TCR library was made from RNA extracted from PBMCs.

V gene TRBV25-1 combines with J gene TRBJ2-2, with 7 nucleotides matching TRBD1. This specimen consisted of peripheral blood mononuclear cells (PBMCs), obtained when the disease was refractory, from a patient treated with antithyroid drugs. The clonotype was recovered from a female donor with Graves disease. CDR3: CASSEYYRGNTGELFF. The CDR3 nucleotides read TGTGCCAGCAGTGAATACTACAGGGGGAACACCGGGGAGCTGTTTTTT.